Following are 20 T cell receptor beta chains from one sample sequenced in a study of human thymus T cells. The method was immunoSEQ multiplex PCR; TCRdb's version includes in-frame clones alone and lacks a portion of them. The repertoire holds about 120,000 clones, about 94% seen once, with around 0.025% in the top ten. It was from resections taken during corrective heart surgery that the thymus tissue came. Sequencing was carried out using thymus tissue. The receptors here all came from a boy younger than two with a congenital heart defect but otherwise immunologically healthy.

The rearrangement links TRBV28 to TRBJ1-3; D gene ambiguous. The CDR3 runs to 16 residues. Trimming took off 7 bases at V and 5 bases at J, with 21 bases between the two ends. Germline CDR1 is MDHEN and CDR2 is SYDVKM. The CDR3 loop is CASTTSSEFGRNTIYF. The CDR3 DNA follows: TGTGCCAGCACCACCTCAAGTGAGTTCGGCCGAAACACCATATATTTT. The variable domain in full, completed from reference TRBV28 and TRBJ1-3, reads DVKVTQSSRYLVKRTGEKVFLECVQDMDHENMFWYRQDPGLGLRLIYFSYDVKMKEKGDIPEGYSVSREKKERFSLILESASTNQTSMYLCASTTSSEFGRNTIYFGEGSWLTVV.

The rearrangement links TRBV7-9 to TRBJ1-4; the match to TRBD1 covers 8 bases. V lost 3 bases, J lost 7 bases, and 10 bases stayed unmatched. In germline, CDR1 is SEHNR, CDR2 FQNEAQ (reference sequence). The CDR3 is 16 residues long. For the CDR3, the DNA is TGTGCCAGCAGCTTCCGGGACAGGCTCCTGGGTGAAAAACTGTTTTTT. Amino acids: CASSFRDRLLGEKLFF.

The count of this clone is one. The chain combines TRBV12-5 with TRBJ1-3; D perhaps matches TRBD1 (6 bases). The CDR3 covers 15 residues. Between the trimmed V and J ends, which lost 5 bases and 1 base, there was a span of 12 bases. Germline V gene data show CDR1 as LGHNT and CDR2 as FRNRAP. Here the CDR3 reads CASGHTGSSGNTIYF. The CDR3 DNA is TGTGCTAGTGGTCATACAGGGAGTTCTGGAAACACCATATATTTT.

This chain links TRBV16 with TRBJ2-5, with 8 bases fitting TRBD2. V dropped 8 bases and J dropped 2; count of bases not matched to a gene: 7. CDR1 is KGHSY and CDR2 is FQNENV in the germline V gene. The CDR3 is 14 residues long. In DNA, the CDR3 is TGTGCCAGCTCCCGGGGGGGAATTCAAGAGACCCAGTACTTC. This gives the protein CASSRGGIQETQYF. Drawing the rest from reference TRBV16 and TRBJ2-5, the complete variable domain is GEEVAQTPKHLVRGEGQKAKLYCAPIKGHSYVFWYQQVLKNEFKFLISFQNENVFDETGMPKERFSAKCLPNSPCSLEIQATKLEDSAVYFCASSRGGIQETQYFGPGTRLLVL.

The rearrangement links TRBV7-2 to TRBJ2-2; 10 nucleotides agree with TRBD2. The CDR3 has 16 amino acids. The germline CDR1 and CDR2 sequences are SGHTA and FQGNSA. V shed 3 bases and J 3 bases; nucleotides not matched to a gene: 4. CDR3 sequence (DNA): TGTGCCAGCAGCTTCATTAGCGGGGGGCACACCGGGGAGCTGTTTTTT. This sequence encodes CASSFISGGHTGELFF. The full variable domain, with the rest looked up from reference TRBV7-2 and TRBJ2-2, is GAGVSQSPSNKVTEKGKDVELRCDPISGHTALYWYRQSLGQGLEFLIYFQGNSAPDKSGLPSDRFSAERTGGSVSTLTIQRTQQEDSAVYLCASSFISGGHTGELFFGEGSRLTVL.

The chain combines TRBV6-1 with TRBJ2-5; 8 bases line up with TRBD2. CDR3 length: 15 residues. Trimming cost V 3 bases and J 5 bases; bases outside gene matches: 8. The germline V gene has CDR1 MNHNS and CDR2 SASEGT. The CDR3: CASSDRRGAGETQYF. The CDR3 coding sequence is TGTGCCAGCAGTGACCGGCGGGGGGCAGGGGAGACCCAGTACTTC.

The chain has TRBV5-1 and TRBJ2-7, with D unresolved. The germline V gene has CDR1 SGHRS and CDR2 YFSETQ. Trimming pared 7 bases from V and 6 bases from J, leaving 14 bases between. The CDR3 loop spans 12 amino acids. The CDR3 bases are TGCGCCAGCCCACCCGTGTCTGTCGAGCAGTACTTC. This codes for CASPPVSVEQYF.

The V gene is TRBV7-2, the J gene TRBJ2-1; TRBD2 aligns across 9 bases. CDR3 size: 14 residues. CDR1 is SGHTA, CDR2 FQGNSA, per germline. With 5 bases clipped from V and 8 bases from J, the junction kept 7 bases outside the gene matches. CDR3 loop: CASSTGTSLYEQFF. The CDR3 region has the DNA TGTGCCAGCAGCACCGGGACTAGCCTTTATGAGCAGTTCTTC.

V usage is TRBV19 and J usage is TRBJ1-1, with TRBD1 identical over 12 bases. CDR3 size: 15 residues. The J segment lost 3 bases and the V segment lost 7 bases, leaving 6 bases of the junction unmatched. Per germline, CDR1 LNHDA and CDR2 SQIVND (reference sequence). The CDR3 nucleotides read TGTGCCAGTAAGGGGACAGGGGGCGCGGACACTGAAGCTTTCTTT. Translated, it gives CASKGTGGADTEAFF.

This chain links TRBV4-2 with TRBJ1-1, with 7 bases fitting TRBD1. CDR1 is LGHNA and CDR2 is YNFKEQ in the germline V gene. Trimming took 2 bases from V and 8 from J; bases not matched to a gene: 8. The CDR3 consists of 14 residues. This CDR3 is CASSQRGRGQEAFF. CDR3 sequence (DNA): TGTGCCAGCAGCCAAAGGGGTCGGGGACAGGAAGCTTTCTTT.

This chain joins TRBV6-5 and TRBJ2-5, with D possibly TRBD2 on 5 matching bases. CDR1 is MNHEY, CDR2 SVGAGI, per germline. The CDR3 consists of 14 residues. The V and J ends lost 6 bases and 7 bases respectively, with 18 bases between them. The CDR3 here is CASRAQLIRGTQYF. DNA for the CDR3: TGTGCCAGCAGAGCACAGCTAATCCGGGGGACCCAGTACTTC.

This sequence joins TRBV11-3 and TRBJ1-6, with D perhaps matching TRBD1 (6 bases). CDR1 SGHNT and CDR2 YENEEA come from the germline V gene. The length of the CDR3 is 16 residues. V was pared by 1 base and J by 9 bases, with 16 bases between. DNA of the CDR3: TGTGCCAGCAGCTTAGTCGCTGGGGGCTTAGGTTCACCCCTCCACTTT. This codes for CASSLVAGGLGSPLHF.

The chain uses TRBV7-9 and TRBJ2-3, with TRBD2 identical over 7 bases. V lost 0 bases to trimming and J lost 2 bases; unmatched junction nucleotides: 8. Germline V lookup: CDR1 SEHNR, CDR2 FQNEAQ (reference sequence). CDR3 length equals 17 residues. For the CDR3, the DNA is TGTGCCAGCAGCTTAGCGGGCCAGCGGGGAAACACAGATACGCAGTATTTT. Its translation is CASSLAGQRGNTDTQYF. The full variable domain, completed using reference TRBV7-9 and TRBJ2-3, is DTGVSQNPRHKITKRGQNVTFRCDPISEHNRLYWYRQTLGQGPEFLTYFQNEAQLEKSRLLSDRFSAERPKGSFSTLEIQRTEQGDSAMYLCASSLAGQRGNTDTQYFGPGTRLTVL.

The chain carries TRBV6-1 and TRBJ2-3; perhaps TRBD2 as D (6 bases). This CDR3 has 15 residues. Trimming shortened V by 1 base and J by 3 bases, and 11 bases separated the two germline ends. The germline V gene encodes CDR1 MNHNS and CDR2 SASEGT. CDR3 amino acids: CASSEDPGVTDTQYF. In nucleotides, the CDR3 is TGTGCCAGCAGTGAAGACCCGGGGGTGACAGATACGCAGTATTTT.

The rearrangement uses TRBV10-3 and TRBJ1-2, with 8 positions matching TRBD1. Germline CDR1 is ENHRY and CDR2 is SYGVKD. The CDR3 consists of 12 residues. With V trimmed by 6 bases and J by 8 bases, 5 bases remained unmatched. The CDR3 bases are TGTGCCATCAGGAGGCAGGGGGCCGGCTACACCTTC. Its protein product is CAIRRQGAGYTF.

This chain connects TRBV21-1 to TRBJ2-7; the DNA was not compared with TRBD2, the D call given in the table. TRBV21-1 is a pseudogene locus. This CDR3 spans 14 amino acids. The CDR3 sequence is CASTRVPGNYEQYF. The CDR3 region has the DNA TGTGCCAGCACCCGTGTGCCGGGGAACTACGAGCAGTACTTC.

DNA of the CDR3: TGTGCCAGCAGTTACTCGCCCCCTAGCAACGATGAGCAGTTCTTC. Its translation is CASSYSPPSNDEQFF. The rearrangement joins TRBV6-5 to TRBJ2-1; tentative D call: TRBD2 (5 bases). Looked up from germline, CDR1 is MNHEY and CDR2 is SVGAGI. The CDR3 covers 15 residues. Deletions cut 0 bases from V and 8 bases from J, with 14 bases between.

The chain employs TRBV5-1 and TRBJ1-6, with 8 bases that match TRBD1. The CDR3 extends over 17 amino acids. V shed 1 base, J shed 7 bases, and the junction held 10 bases outside the gene matches. CDR1 is SGHRS and CDR2 is YFSETQ in the germline V gene. In DNA form, the CDR3 reads TGCGCCAGCAGCTTGATGGACAGGGAGGAAGTAAATTCACCCCTCCACTTT. It specifies CASSLMDREEVNSPLHF.

V and J are TRBV4-2 and TRBJ2-7; a possible D gene is TRBD2 (6 bases). The CDR3 runs 18 residues. Per the germline V gene, CDR1 is LGHNA and CDR2 is YNFKEQ. The germline V and J ends were trimmed by 5 bases and 3 bases, with 26 bases remaining between them. DNA for the CDR3: TGTGCCAGCAGCTTAGCTTCTTGGCGGGCCGGGGGATACTACGAGCAGTACTTC. It specifies CASSLASWRAGGYYEQYF.

The chain couples TRBV13 to TRBJ2-5, with 12 bases matching TRBD1. Per the germline V gene, CDR1 is PRHDT and CDR2 is FYEKMQ (reference sequence). Losses at the gene ends were 5 bases for V and 13 bases for J; bases not matched to a gene: 11. The CDR3 consists of 14 residues. Here the CDR3 DNA reads TGTGCCAGCAGCCTAGAGGGACAGGGGGCCCCATTGTACTTC. Translating it yields CASSLEGQGAPLYF.